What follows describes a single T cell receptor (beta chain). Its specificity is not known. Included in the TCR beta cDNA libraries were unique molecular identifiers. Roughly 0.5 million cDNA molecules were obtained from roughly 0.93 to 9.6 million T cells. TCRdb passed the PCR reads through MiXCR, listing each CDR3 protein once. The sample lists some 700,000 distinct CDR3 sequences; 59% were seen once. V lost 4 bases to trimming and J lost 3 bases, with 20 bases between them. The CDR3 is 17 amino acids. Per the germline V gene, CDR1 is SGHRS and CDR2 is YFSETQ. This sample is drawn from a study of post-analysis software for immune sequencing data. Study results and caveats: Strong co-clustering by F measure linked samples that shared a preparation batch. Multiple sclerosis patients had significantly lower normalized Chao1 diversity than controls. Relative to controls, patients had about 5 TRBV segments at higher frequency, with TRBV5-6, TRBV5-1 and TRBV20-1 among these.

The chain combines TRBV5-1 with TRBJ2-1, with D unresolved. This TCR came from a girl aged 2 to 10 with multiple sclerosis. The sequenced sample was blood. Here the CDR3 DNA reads TGCGCCAGCAGCCACGGGCTAGGCTCAAGCTTCTACAATGAGCAGTTCTTC. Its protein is CASSHGLGSSFYNEQFF. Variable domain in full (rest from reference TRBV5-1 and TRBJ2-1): KAGVTQTPRYLIKTRGQQVTLSCSPISGHRSVSWYQQTPGQGLQFLFEYFSETQRNKGNFPGRFSGRQFSNSRSEMNVSTLELGDSALYLCASSHGLGSSFYNEQFFGPGTRLTVL.